The rows below give T cell receptor beta chains drawn from one sample of a study of PD-1 blockade in mismatch repair-deficient tumors. The repertoire was sequenced with immunoSEQ multiplex PCR; TCRdb's copy has only in-frame clones and lacks some. Here the sample spans 14,000 or so clones, around 84% being singletons. No antigen is known for these receptors. The source material was cells cultured in vitro, sampled from a patient treated with pembrolizumab. Source of these receptors: an adult with mismatch repair-deficient cancer. CDR3s include the opening cysteine and the closing phenylalanine or tryptophan. Clone size, where shown, is once, few, many, or a class for clones that have expanded.

CASSSQGPGANVLTF TRBV7-8 NA TRBJ2-6
CASSIREGGDTQYF TRBV5-4 NA TRBJ2-3
CASSSPGHPAAEAFF TRBV27 NA TRBJ1-1
CASRKELLSGANVLTF TRBV2 NA TRBJ2-6
CASRTGTRNEQFF TRBV7-9 NA TRBJ2-1
CASSVGGIHGYTF TRBV9 few TRBJ1-2
CASTSGLAGASRYF TRBV6-6 NA TRBJ2-7
CASSLGASTGELFF TRBV27 NA TRBJ2-2
CASRKRTGVFGTGELFF TRBV19 NA TRBJ2-2
CASSFLGHSYNEQFF TRBV7-3 NA TRBJ2-1
CAISPIGRSYTF TRBV6-6 NA TRBJ1-2
CASRTWGESYNSPLHF TRBV5-1 NA TRBJ1-6
CASTTMGTNTGELFF TRBV9 NA TRBJ2-2
CASSLSTRGQETQYF TRBV7-6 NA TRBJ2-5
CASSFGGSYGYTF TRBV7-9 NA TRBJ1-2
CASSPEASFTDTQYF TRBV18 NA TRBJ2-3
CASSIAAYSNQPQHF TRBV19 NA TRBJ1-5
CASSRGQDYEQYF TRBV7-7 NA TRBJ2-7
CAIRAGNPDTQYF TRBV10-3 NA TRBJ2-3
CASSYNHAGAETQYF TRBV9 NA TRBJ2-5
CASSLLSGVAEAFF TRBV28 NA TRBJ1-1
CASSSPSSGSRYEQYF TRBV28 NA TRBJ2-7
CAILAGEADNEQFF TRBV2 medium-sized TRBJ2-1
CASSPSGLFRGGSSNQPQHF TRBV18 NA TRBJ1-5
CASSARVTDTQYF TRBV5-4 NA TRBJ2-3
CASSLRGGSYNEQFF TRBV5-8 NA TRBJ2-1
CASSLRGANYGYTF TRBV11-3 NA TRBJ1-2
CASSVGPGGATEAFF TRBV9 NA TRBJ1-1
CASSATTSSYNEQFF TRBV5-4 NA TRBJ2-1
CASRGGTSTDTQYF TRBV19 NA TRBJ2-3
CASSQTTGDGAYEQYF TRBV4-1 NA TRBJ2-7
CASSLNRGTGELFF TRBV11-3 once TRBJ2-2